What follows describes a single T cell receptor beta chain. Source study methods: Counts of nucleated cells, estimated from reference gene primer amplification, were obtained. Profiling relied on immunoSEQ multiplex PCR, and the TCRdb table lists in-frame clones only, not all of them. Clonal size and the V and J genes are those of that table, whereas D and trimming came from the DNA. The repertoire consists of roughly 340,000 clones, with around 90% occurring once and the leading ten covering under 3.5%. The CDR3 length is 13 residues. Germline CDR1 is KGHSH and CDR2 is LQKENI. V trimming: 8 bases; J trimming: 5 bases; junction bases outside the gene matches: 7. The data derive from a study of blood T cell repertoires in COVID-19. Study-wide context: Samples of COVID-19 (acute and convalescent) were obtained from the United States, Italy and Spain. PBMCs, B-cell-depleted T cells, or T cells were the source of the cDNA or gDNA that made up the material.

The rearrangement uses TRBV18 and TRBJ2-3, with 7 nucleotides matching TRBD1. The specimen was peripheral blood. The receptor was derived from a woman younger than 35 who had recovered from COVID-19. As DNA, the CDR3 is TGTGCCAGCGTCCGGGACAGCCAAGATACGCAGTATTTT. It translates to CASVRDSQDTQYF.